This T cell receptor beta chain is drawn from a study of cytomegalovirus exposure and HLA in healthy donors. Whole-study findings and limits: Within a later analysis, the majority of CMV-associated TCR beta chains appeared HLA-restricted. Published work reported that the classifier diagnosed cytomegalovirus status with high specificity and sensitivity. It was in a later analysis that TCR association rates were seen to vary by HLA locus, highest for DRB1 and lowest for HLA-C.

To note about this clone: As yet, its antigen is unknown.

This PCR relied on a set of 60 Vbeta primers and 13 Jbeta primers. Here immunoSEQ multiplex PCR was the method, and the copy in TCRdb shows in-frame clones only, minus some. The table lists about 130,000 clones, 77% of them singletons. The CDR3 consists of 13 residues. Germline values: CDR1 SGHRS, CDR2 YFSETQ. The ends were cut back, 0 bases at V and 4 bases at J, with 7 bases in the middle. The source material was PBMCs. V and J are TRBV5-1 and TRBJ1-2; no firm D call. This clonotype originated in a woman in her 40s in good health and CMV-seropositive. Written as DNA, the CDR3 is TGCGCCAGCAGCTTGGTCTCTTCCTATGGCTACACCTTC. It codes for CASSLVSSYGYTF. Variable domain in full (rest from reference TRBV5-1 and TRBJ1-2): KAGVTQTPRYLIKTRGQQVTLSCSPISGHRSVSWYQQTPGQGLQFLFEYFSETQRNKGNFPGRFSGRQFSNSRSEMNVSTLELGDSALYLCASSLVSSYGYTFGSGTRLTVV.